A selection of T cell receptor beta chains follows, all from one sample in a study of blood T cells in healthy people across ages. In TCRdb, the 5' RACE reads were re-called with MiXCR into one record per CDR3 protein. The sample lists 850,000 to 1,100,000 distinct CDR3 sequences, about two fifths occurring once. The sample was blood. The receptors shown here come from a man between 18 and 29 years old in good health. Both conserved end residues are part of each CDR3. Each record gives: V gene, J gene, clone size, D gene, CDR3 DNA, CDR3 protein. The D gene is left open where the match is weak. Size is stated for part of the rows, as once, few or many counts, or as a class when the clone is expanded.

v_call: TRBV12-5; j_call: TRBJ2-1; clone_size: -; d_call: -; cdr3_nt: TGTGCTAGTGGTCTGGAGGATAAGTTTGGGGCTGAGTCCTACAATGAGCAGTTCTTC; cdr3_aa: CASGLEDKFGAESYNEQFF
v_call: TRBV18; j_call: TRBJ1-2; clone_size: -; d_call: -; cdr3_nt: TGTGCCAGCTCACTAGACAGCCCTTATAACTATGGCTACACCTTC; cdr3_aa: CASSLDSPYNYGYTF
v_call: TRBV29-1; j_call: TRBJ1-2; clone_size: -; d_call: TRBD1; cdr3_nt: TGCAGCGGCGAGAACAGGGGAGGGGACTATGGCTACACCTTC; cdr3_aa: CSGENRGGDYGYTF
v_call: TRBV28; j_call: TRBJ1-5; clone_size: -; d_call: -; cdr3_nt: TGTGCCAGCAGGAGTGGGGTTTATAGCAATCAGCCCCAGCATTTT; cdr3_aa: CASRSGVYSNQPQHF
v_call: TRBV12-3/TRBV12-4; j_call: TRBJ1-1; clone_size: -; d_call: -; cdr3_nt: TGTGCCAGCAGTGCTGGGGGGCGTTGGACTGAAGCTTTCTTT; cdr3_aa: CASSAGGRWTEAFF
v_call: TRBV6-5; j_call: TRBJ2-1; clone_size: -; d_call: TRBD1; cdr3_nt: TGTGCCAGCAGTTACCCAGGGGGCTACAATGAGCAGTTCTTC; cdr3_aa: CASSYPGGYNEQFF
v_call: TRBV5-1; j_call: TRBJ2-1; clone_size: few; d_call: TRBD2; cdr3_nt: TGCGCCAGCAGCTTGCGGACTAGCGGGCGAGGTGATGAGCAGTTCTTC; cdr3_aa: CASSLRTSGRGDEQFF
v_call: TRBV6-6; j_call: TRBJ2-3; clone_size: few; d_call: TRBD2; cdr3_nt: TGTGCCAGCAGTTACGGGACTAGCGGGGGATCAGCGCAGTATTTT; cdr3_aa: CASSYGTSGGSAQYF
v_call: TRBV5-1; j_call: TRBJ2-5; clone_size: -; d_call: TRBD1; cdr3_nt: TGCGCCAGCAGCCTAGAGACGGGACAGAACCAAGAGACCCAGTACTTC; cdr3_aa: CASSLETGQNQETQYF
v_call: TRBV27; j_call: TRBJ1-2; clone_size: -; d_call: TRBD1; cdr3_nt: TGTGCCAGCAGTGCCCTCCCAGACAGGGCTTATGGCTACACCTTC; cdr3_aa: CASSALPDRAYGYTF
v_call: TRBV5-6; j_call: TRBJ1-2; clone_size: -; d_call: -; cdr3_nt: TGTGCCAGCAACACGGGACTCGGGGGTGATGGCTACACCTTC; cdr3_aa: CASNTGLGGDGYTF
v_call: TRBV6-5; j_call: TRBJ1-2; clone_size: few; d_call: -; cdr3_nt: TGTGCCAGCAGGCTGACGATGGGACCCTATGGCTACACCTTC; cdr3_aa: CASRLTMGPYGYTF
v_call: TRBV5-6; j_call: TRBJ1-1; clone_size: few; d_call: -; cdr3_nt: TGTGCCAGCAGCTTGGGGGGCGGAGATTCTGAAGCTTTCTTT; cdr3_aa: CASSLGGGDSEAFF
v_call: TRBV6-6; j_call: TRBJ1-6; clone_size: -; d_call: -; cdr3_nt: TGTGCCAGCAGTCGACAGACCCGGGGCTCCTATAATTCACCCCTCCACTTT; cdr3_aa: CASSRQTRGSYNSPLHF
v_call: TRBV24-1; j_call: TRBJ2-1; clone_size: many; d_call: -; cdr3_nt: TGTGCCACCAGTGATTTGGGACTCCCAGGGGTGCAGTTCTTC; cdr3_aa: CATSDLGLPGVQFF
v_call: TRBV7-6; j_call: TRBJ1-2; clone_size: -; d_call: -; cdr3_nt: TGTGCCAGCAGCTTGGAAGTTACAGGGCCTTCTAACTATGGCTACACCTTC; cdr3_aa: CASSLEVTGPSNYGYTF
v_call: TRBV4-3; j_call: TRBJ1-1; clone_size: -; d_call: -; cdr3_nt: TGCGCCAGCAGCCAAGAAGGCCCATGGCAGGAAAACACTGAAGCTTTCTTT; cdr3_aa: CASSQEGPWQENTEAFF
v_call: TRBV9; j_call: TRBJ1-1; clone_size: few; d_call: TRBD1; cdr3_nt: TGTGCCAGCAGCCCCCAGACAGGGGGAACTGAAGCTTTCTTT; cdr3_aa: CASSPQTGGTEAFF
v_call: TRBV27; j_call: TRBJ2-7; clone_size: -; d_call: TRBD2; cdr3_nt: TGTGCCAGCAGTTTACTAGCGGGGGCCTACAATGAGCAGTACTTC; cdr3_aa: CASSLLAGAYNEQYF
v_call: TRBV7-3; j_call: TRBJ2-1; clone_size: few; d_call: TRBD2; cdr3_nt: TGTGCCAGCAGCTTAAATCAGCGGGGGGGTTGGAATGAGCAGTTCTTC; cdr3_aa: CASSLNQRGGWNEQFF
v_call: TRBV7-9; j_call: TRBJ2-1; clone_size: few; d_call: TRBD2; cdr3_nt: TGTGCCAGCAGCTTAGCCATAGCGGGGGGCCGATACAATGAGCAGTTCTTC; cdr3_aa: CASSLAIAGGRYNEQFF
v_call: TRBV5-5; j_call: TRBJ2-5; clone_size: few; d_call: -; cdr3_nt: TGTGCCAGCAGCTTGGTCAGGGGAGAAGAGACCCAGTACTTC; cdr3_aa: CASSLVRGEETQYF
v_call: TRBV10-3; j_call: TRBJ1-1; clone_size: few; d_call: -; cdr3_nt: TGTGCCATCAGTGAGTCGACGGGGAGAACTGAAGCTTTCTTT; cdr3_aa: CAISESTGRTEAFF
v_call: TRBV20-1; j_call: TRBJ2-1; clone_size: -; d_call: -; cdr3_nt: TGCAGTGCTAGATCCCCCATGACGGGGGTTTACAATGAGCAGTTCTTC; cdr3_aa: CSARSPMTGVYNEQFF
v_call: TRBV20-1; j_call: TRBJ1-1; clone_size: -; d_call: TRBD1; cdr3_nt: TGCAGTGCTAGAGATGATAGGGGGCTGAGAACTGAAGCTTTCTTT; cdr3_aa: CSARDDRGLRTEAFF
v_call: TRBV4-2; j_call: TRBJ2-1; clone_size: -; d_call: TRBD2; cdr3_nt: TGTGCCAGCAGCCCAACCCCACTAGCGTCCTACAATGAGCAGTTCTTC; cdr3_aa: CASSPTPLASYNEQFF
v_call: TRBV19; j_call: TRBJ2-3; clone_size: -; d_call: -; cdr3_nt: TGTGCCAGTAGTATTGAGGATTCCGGCACAGATACGCAGTATTTT; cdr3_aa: CASSIEDSGTDTQYF
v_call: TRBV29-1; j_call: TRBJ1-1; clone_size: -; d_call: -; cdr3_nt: TGCAGCGTTGCGATAGAGGTAGGGGGCACTGAAGCTTTCTTT; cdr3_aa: CSVAIEVGGTEAFF
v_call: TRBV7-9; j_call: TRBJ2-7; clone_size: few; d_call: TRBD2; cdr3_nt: TGTGCCAGCAGCTTACGGCGGGGGGGCTTCTACGAGCAGTACTTC; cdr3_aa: CASSLRRGGFYEQYF
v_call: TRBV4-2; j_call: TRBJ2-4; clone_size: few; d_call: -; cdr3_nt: TGTGCCAGCAGCCAAGATCAGGGCCAAAACATTCAGTACTTC; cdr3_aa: CASSQDQGQNIQYF
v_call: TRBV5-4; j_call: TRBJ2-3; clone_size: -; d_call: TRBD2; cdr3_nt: TGTGCCAGCAGCTACCCCGGGACTAGACCCACAGATACGCAGTATTTT; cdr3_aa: CASSYPGTRPTDTQYF
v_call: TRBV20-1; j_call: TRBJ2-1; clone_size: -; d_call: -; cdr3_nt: TGCAGTGCTAGAGATCGGCTCACAGGGCTGAATGAGCAGTTCTTC; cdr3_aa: CSARDRLTGLNEQFF
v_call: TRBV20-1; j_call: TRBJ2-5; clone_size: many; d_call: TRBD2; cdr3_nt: TGCAGTGCCGGGACTAGCAGTCAGACCCAGTACTTC; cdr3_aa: CSAGTSSQTQYF
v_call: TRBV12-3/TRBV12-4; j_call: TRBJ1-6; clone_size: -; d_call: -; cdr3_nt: TGTGCCAGCAGCCGTTTGGGGCCCCTCCACTTT; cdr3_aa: CASSRLGPLHF
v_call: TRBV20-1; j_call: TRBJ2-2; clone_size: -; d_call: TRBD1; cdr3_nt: TGCAGTGCTATGACAGGGGCGAACACCGGGGAGCTGTTTTTT; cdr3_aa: CSAMTGANTGELFF
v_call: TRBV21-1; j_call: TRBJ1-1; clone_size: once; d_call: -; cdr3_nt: TGTGCCAGCAGCGGGTGGCAGAAGAACACTGAAGCTTTCTTT; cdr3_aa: CASSGWQKNTEAFF
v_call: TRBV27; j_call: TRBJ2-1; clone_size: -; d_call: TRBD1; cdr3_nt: TGTGCCAGCAGCCTCGGGGCAGGGGGCATCCTACATGAGCAGTTCTTC; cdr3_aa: CASSLGAGGILHEQFF
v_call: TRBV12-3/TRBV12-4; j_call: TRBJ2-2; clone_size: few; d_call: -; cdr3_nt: TGTGCCAGCACCTTGGGATCCACCGGGGAGCTGTTTTTT; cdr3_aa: CASTLGSTGELFF
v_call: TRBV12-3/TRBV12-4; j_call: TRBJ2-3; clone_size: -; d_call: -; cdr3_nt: TGTGCCAGCAGTTTAAATACAGGAAGCGCAGATGCGCAGTATTTT; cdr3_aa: CASSLNTGSADAQYF
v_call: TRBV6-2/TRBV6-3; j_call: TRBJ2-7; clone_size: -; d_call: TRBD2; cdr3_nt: TGTGCCAGCAGCGAGGGAGGGCCGAGCTCCTACGAGCAGTACTTC; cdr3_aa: CASSEGGPSSYEQYF
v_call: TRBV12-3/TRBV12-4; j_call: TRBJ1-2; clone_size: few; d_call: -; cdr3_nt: TGTGCCAGCAGTTTAGGACAGGCCCCTTCTAACTATGGCTACACCTTC; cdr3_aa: CASSLGQAPSNYGYTF
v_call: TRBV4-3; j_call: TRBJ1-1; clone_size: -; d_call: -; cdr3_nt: TGCGCCAGCAGCCAAGCAGACATGAACACTGAAGCTTTCTTT; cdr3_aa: CASSQADMNTEAFF
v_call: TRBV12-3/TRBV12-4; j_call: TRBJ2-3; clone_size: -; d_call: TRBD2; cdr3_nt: TGTGCCAGCAACTCGGCGGGGGGGTTCACAGATACGCAGTATTTT; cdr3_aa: CASNSAGGFTDTQYF
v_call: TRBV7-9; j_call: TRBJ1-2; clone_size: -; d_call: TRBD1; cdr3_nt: TGTGCCAGCAGATCCTCCGGGTCAGGGGGGGATGGCTACTCCTTC; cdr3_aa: CASRSSGSGGDGYSF
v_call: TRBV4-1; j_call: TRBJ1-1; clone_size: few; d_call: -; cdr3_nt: TGCGCCAGCAGCCAACAGACGGAGTACACTGAAGCTTTCTTT; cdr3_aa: CASSQQTEYTEAFF
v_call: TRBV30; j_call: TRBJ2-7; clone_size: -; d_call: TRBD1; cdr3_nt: TGTGCCTGGTGGACAGGGGGTTCCTACGAGCAGTACTTC; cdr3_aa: CAWWTGGSYEQYF
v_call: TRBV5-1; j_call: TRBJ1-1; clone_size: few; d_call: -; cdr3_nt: TGCGCCAGCAGCCCAGACCCTGTGGGGAACACTGAAGCTTTCTTT; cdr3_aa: CASSPDPVGNTEAFF
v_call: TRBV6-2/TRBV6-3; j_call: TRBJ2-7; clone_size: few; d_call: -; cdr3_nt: TGTGCCAGCAGAAACGACCGGGACGGAGACAATGAGCAGTACTTC; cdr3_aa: CASRNDRDGDNEQYF
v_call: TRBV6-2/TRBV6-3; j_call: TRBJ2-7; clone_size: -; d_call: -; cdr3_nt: TGTGCCAGCAGTTTGAGGCAGAACTCCTACGAGCGGTACTTC; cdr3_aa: CASSLRQNSYERYF
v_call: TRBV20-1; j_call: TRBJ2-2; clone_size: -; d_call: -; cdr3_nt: TGCAGTGCTAGTGACGCTCGGACCGGGGAGCTGTTTTTT; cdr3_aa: CSASDARTGELFF
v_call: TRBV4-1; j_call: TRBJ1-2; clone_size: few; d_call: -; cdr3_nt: TGCGCCAGCAGCCAAGAGGAGGCCGGGGGGGACTATGGCTACACCTTC; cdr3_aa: CASSQEEAGGDYGYTF
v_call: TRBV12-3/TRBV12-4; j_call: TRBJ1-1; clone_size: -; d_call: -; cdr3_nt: TGTGCCAGCAGGCGGAGGCCCGACGTCACTGAAGCTTTCTTT; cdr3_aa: CASRRRPDVTEAFF
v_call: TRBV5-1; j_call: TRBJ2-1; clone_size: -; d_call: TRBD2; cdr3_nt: TGCGCCAGCAGCTTGGCTCGTGCGGGGGGGACTAGCTCCTACAATGAGCAGTTCTTC; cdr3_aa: CASSLARAGGTSSYNEQFF
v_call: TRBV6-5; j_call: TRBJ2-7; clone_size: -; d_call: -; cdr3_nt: TGTGCCAGCAGTTTACAGCTTTCCTACGAGCAGTACTTC; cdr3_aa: CASSLQLSYEQYF
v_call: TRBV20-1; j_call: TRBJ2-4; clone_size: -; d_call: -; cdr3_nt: TGCAGTGCTGCCAGCAAGCTAGCCAAAAACATTCAGTACTTC; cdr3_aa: CSAASKLAKNIQYF
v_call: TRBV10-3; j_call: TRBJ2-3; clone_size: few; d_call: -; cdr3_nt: TGTGCCATCAGTGAAACTGATACAGATACGCAGTATTTT; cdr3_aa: CAISETDTDTQYF
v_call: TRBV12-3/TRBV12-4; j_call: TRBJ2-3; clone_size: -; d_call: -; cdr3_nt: TGTGCCAGCAGTGGGACGACGCAGTATTTT; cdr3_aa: CASSGTTQYF
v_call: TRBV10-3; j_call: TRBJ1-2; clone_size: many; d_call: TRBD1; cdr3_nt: TGTGCCATCAAACAGGGGATAGCTAACTATGGCTACACCTTC; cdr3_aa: CAIKQGIANYGYTF
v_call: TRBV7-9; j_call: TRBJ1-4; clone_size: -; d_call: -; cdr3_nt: TGTGCCTCGGGACCGTCTCGTGGAAAACTGTTTTTT; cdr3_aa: CASGPSRGKLFF